This T cell receptor (beta chain) derives from a study of regulatory T cells in long-lasting Graves disease (dated by TCRdb to about 2021). Concerning the study at large: Persistent Graves' disease meant more than 5 years of antithyroid drug treatment with TSH receptor autoantibodies that stayed positive. A total of around 35 samples underwent TCR sequencing: some 13 from persistent and around 20 from newly diagnosed Graves' disease patients. The study took place in China and was registered as a clinical trial. In the clinical cohort, patients with persistent Graves' disease had used antithyroid drugs for an average of around 9.3 years. This study used TCR sequencing and RNA sequencing of peripheral blood to compare persistent Graves' disease patients against newly diagnosed Graves' disease patients.

For CDR1 and CDR2, the germline V gene (reference sequence) lists LGHDT and YNNKEL. V loses 4 bases of germline sequence and J loses 9 bases, and the interval between the two ends is 10 bases. Taken from cysteine to phenylalanine, the CDR3 has 12 residues. The DNA shown is the 36-base CDR3, in frame from base 1. Study-wide conclusions, independent of this receptor: Persistent patients shared more public clonotypes among themselves (approximately 2,500) than newly diagnosed patients did (more than 950). The small sample size was acknowledged by the authors as a limitation that may reduce accuracy. Compared with newly diagnosed patients, patients with persistent Graves' disease had lower TCR Shannon entropy and fewer highly expanded clones, which suggests clonal expansion. TRBV28, TRBJ1-2 and TRBJ2-5 were preferentially used in persistent disease, while TRBV20-1 and TRBJ2-1 were favored in newly diagnosed disease. Only the TCR beta chain was sequenced and analyzed. The study examined only peripheral blood because the primary lesion, thyroid tissue, could not be accessed.

Remarks on this clonotype: Its antigen is currently not known. No base quality information exists; no much larger clone differs at one position.

The library relied on multiplex PCR. The sequencer listed for this sample is Illumina HiSeq 4000. iRepertoire HTBI primers and Arm-PCR amplification of CDR3 regions were used to construct TCR beta libraries. Gel purification was performed on PCR products prior to sequencing. As for the original processing: Gene usage analysis of CDR3 amino acid clonotypes used the roughly 60 TRBV and about 13 TRBJ segments found across samples. COPE and FqMerger were used to merge filtered high-quality paired reads into contigs. BLAST was used to align contigs to IMGT TRBV, TRBD and TRBJ reference genes, and CDR3 was defined according to IMGT. Clonotypes above 0.1% frequency were classified as highly expanded clones. Shannon entropy was used to measure repertoire diversity, and the Gini coefficient was used to measure V-J evenness. A clonotype was considered public if more than one individual shared it. In TCRdb, the public reads were trimmed at Q25 with fastp and aligned with MiXCR, with productive beta chains retained. Rows with a matching CDR3 protein are joined into one entry that keeps the most common DNA and genes. Here the V and J calls rest on TCRdb's processing, not on the authors' analysis. In this sample the table shows more than 300,000 distinct CDR3 sequences, roughly 25% of which occur a single time. The ten largest clones capture about 27% of the sample.

According to the study, the label for this sample's time point signals: persistent/refractory GD, antithyroid drugs over 5 years with positive TRAb. For both TCR sequencing and RNA sequencing, RNA was extracted from PBMCs using TRIzol. Graves' disease was diagnosed according to American Thyroid Association guidelines. The patients came from an endocrinology department in Xi'an, China. From each patient, about 8.9 milliliters of peripheral blood was collected into an EDTA anticoagulant tube. Ficoll Paque Plus density gradient separation was used to isolate PBMCs, and no further T cell sorting was done. An Agilent 2100 Bioanalyzer and agarose gel were used to assess RNA quality, and a NanoDrop 2000 was used to measure RNA concentration.

Rearrangement joined TRBV3-1 to TRBJ1-3; TRBD1 is a possible D gene, resting on 6 matching bases. This material consisted of peripheral blood mononuclear cells (PBMCs), taken when the disease was refractory, from a patient treated with antithyroid drugs. The sequence was obtained from a woman between 40 and 50 years old with Graves disease. Donor details come from another sample of the same person, matched by shared clones. For the CDR3, the sequence is CASSREGGTIYF. The DNA sequence reads TGTGCCAGCAGCCGGGAAGGGGGCACCATATATTTT.